This TCR beta chain emerged from a study of T-cell reconstitution after alpha-beta-depleted transplantation in children. Study results and limitations: Elevated TCRbeta diversity at day 60 was traced, in some patients, to surviving recipient T cells and thymic progenitors. T cells produced anew were the main source of T-cell counts and diversity one year after transplant. Several hundred rapidly expanded clones from non-depleted graft cells reportedly supplied alpha-beta T cells about two months post-transplant.

This CDR3 contains 14 residues. Germline V lookup: CDR1 LNHNV, CDR2 YYDKDF (reference sequence). Trimming shortened V by 1 base and J by 4 bases, and 11 bases separated the two germline ends. On this clonotype itself: Its antigen is currently unknown.

Unique molecular identifiers were incorporated during preparation of the TCRbeta library. Each CDR3 protein is one row after TCRdb ran MiXCR on the PCR reads. The sample holds about 420,000 distinct CDR3 sequences, roughly 15% seen once. The chain joins TRBV15 to TRBJ2-7, with D possibly being TRBD2 (6 bases). The input for sequencing was PBMCs, mostly from graft donor cells, taken 360 days after TCRalphabeta/CD19-depleted stem cell transplant. The sequence was obtained from a boy in the first two years of life who had a stem cell transplant for Wiskott-Aldrich syndrome, so the T cells may come from the graft donor. The chain's CDR3 is CATSRGLAGYEQYF. Written as DNA, the CDR3 is TGTGCCACCAGCAGAGGCCTCGCGGGGTACGAGCAGTACTTC.